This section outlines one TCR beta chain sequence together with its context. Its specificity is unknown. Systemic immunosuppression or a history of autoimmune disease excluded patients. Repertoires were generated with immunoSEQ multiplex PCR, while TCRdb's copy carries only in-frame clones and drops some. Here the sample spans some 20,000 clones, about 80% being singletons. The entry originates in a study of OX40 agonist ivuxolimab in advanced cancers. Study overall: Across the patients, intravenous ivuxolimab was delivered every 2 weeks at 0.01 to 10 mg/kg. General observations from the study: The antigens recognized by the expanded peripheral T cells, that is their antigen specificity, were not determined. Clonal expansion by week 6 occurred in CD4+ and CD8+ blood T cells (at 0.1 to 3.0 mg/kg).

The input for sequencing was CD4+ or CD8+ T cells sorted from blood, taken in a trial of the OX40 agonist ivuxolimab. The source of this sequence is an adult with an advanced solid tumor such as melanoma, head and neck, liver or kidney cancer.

Here the CDR3 DNA reads TGTGCCAGCAGCCGGCGAGGGACTAGCGGAGGCACAGATACGCAGTATTTT. Protein sequence: CASSRRGTSGGTDTQYF. This chain uses TRBV7-3 with TRBJ2-3; 11 bases map to TRBD2. Germline V CDR1 and CDR2: SGHTA, FQGTGA. The CDR3 has 17 amino acids. V dropped 5 bases and J dropped 1; count of bases not matched to a gene: 8.